These 12 T cell receptor beta chains were sequenced from one sample in a study of T cells after yellow fever vaccination. TCRdb independently ran MiXCR on the 5' RACE reads; one entry per CDR3 protein. The table records under 250,000 distinct CDR3 sequences, roughly 3.3% of them present only once. Here the sequenced sample was CD4+ T cells sorted from PBMCs, taken 10 days after the yellow fever booster vaccination. These receptors came from a man in his late teens or twenties who received the YFV17D yellow fever vaccine.

This clonotype was counted many times. V usage is TRBV5-1 and J usage is TRBJ2-2; D might be TRBD2 (5 bases). Germline CDR1 reads SGHRS; CDR2 reads YFSETQ. Trimming cost V 0 bases and J 6 bases, with 12 bases left between them. The length of the CDR3 is 15 residues. As DNA, the CDR3 is TGCGCCAGCAGCTTGGACCCGGGATTGGCCGGGGAGCTGTTTTTT. It specifies CASSLDPGLAGELFF.

The V call is TRBV7-9, the J call TRBJ1-4; the D gene is possibly TRBD1 (5 bases). V was pared by 3 bases and J by 3 bases, with 20 bases between. This CDR3 contains 18 residues. Per the germline V gene, CDR1 is SEHNR and CDR2 is FQNEAQ (reference sequence). CDR3 sequence (DNA): TGTGCCAGCAGCTTTCAACCGGGACTTCGGCGGGCTAATGAAAAACTGTTTTTT. Residues: CASSFQPGLRRANEKLFF.

In this sample, this clonotype turned up a few times. This chain joins TRBV5-1 and TRBJ2-2; possibly TRBD2 for D (5 bases). The V and J ends lost 1 base and 7 bases respectively, with 14 bases between them. This CDR3 spans 15 amino acids. Germline CDR1 and CDR2: SGHRS and YFSETQ. CDR3 coding DNA: TGCGCCAGCAGCTTGCTAACCGGGGATCACGGGGAGCTGTTTTTT. Its translation: CASSLLTGDHGELFF.

This clonotype has at least ten counts. V usage is TRBV7-2 and J usage is TRBJ2-3, with 9 bases matching TRBD2. V was clipped by 1 base and J by 4 bases; unmatched bases: 6. The CDR3 has 16 amino acids. The V gene's germline CDR1 is SGHTA and CDR2 FQGNSA. DNA of the CDR3: TGTGCCAGCAGCTTAGATGGCGGGGGGGCCGCAGATACGCAGTATTTT. Protein product: CASSLDGGGAADTQYF. Complete variable domain (other parts from reference TRBV7-2 and TRBJ2-3): GAGVSQSPSNKVTEKGKDVELRCDPISGHTALYWYRQSLGQGLEFLIYFQGNSAPDKSGLPSDRFSAERTGGSVSTLTIQRTQQEDSAVYLCASSLDGGGAADTQYFGPGTRLTVL.

The sample holds many counts of this clonotype. V and J are TRBV4-2 and TRBJ2-5; no firm D call. V was shortened by 2 bases and J by 5 bases, with 15 bases between the two germline ends. The CDR3 length is 15 residues. The germline CDR1 and CDR2 sequences are LGHNA and YNFKEQ. CDR3 bases: TGTGCCAGCAGCCAATCCAGGACCCCTGGGGAGACCCAGTACTTC. As protein: CASSQSRTPGETQYF.

The CDR3 spells CAIRGLNTGELFF. CDR3 in DNA: TGTGCCATCAGGGGCCTTAACACCGGGGAGCTGTTTTTT. This chain joins TRBV10-3 and TRBJ2-2; unclear D gene. The CDR3 consists of 13 residues. From germline, CDR1 is ENHRY and CDR2 SYGVKD. Trimming took 6 bases from V and 2 from J, leaving 7 bases between them.

Many counts were recorded for this clonotype. The gene calls are TRBV12-3 or TRBV12-4 and TRBJ1-2; D remains unclear. V was trimmed by 8 bases and J by 8 bases, leaving 24 bases between them. The CDR3 runs to 15 residues. The CDR3 DNA sequence: TGTGCCAGCGATCTTCGTGGACTGATAACTTCGGGCTACACCTTC. As protein: CASDLRGLITSGYTF.

This clonotype occurred a few times. The CDR3 DNA is TGTGCCAGCAGCGGGGGGACTTCCCGCACAGATACGCAGTATTTT. Its protein product is CASSGGTSRTDTQYF. The chain employs TRBV9 and TRBJ2-3; D might be TRBD2 (6 bases). Trimming took 3 bases from V and 1 from J, leaving 12 bases between them. In germline, CDR1 is SGDLS, CDR2 YYNGEE. The CDR3 contains 15 residues.

This clonotype came up many times. V and J are TRBV6-6 and TRBJ2-7, with D possibly being TRBD1 or TRBD2 (5 bases each). The CDR3 consists of 11 residues. V was pared by 5 bases and J by 9 bases, with 11 bases between. CDR1 is MNHNY and CDR2 is SVGAGI in the germline V gene (reference sequence). CDR3 sequence reads: CASSATRGQYF. CDR3 in DNA: TGTGCCAGCAGTGCTACTAGGGGGCAGTACTTC.

In the case of this clonotype: Germline and junction disagree at one end, which may indicate a read error. The rearrangement uses TRBV4-3 and TRBJ1-6; D gene uncertain. Germline loops: CDR1 LGHNA, CDR2 YSLEER. This CDR3 has 13 residues. In nucleotides, the CDR3 is TGCGCCAGCAGCCAAGAAAACAGTTCACCCCACCACTTT. Translation: CASSQENSSPHHF.

This clonotype was counted many times. The rearrangement joins TRBV5-1 to TRBJ2-5; D might be TRBD1 or TRBD2, each matching 6 bases. The CDR3 is made up of 14 amino acids. The V and J ends lost 0 bases and 4 bases respectively, with 10 bases between them. Germline values: CDR1 SGHRS, CDR2 YFSETQ. CDR3 region: CASSLAGGGETQYF. Written as DNA, the CDR3 is TGCGCCAGCAGCTTGGCCGGGGGCGGAGAGACCCAGTACTTC.

This clonotype occurred many times. The chain is built from TRBV15 and TRBJ2-5; 8 bases match TRBD1. CDR1 LNHNV and CDR2 YYDKDF come from the germline V gene (reference sequence). With V trimmed by 8 bases and J by 7 bases, 12 bases remained unmatched. This CDR3 has 14 amino acids. CDR3 in amino acids: CATLNPTGTGTQYF. For the CDR3, the DNA is TGTGCCACCCTAAACCCGACAGGGACAGGGACCCAGTACTTC.